The rows below give T cell receptor beta chains drawn from one sample of a study of T cell responses to AZD1222 COVID-19 vaccine. Assay used: immunoSEQ multiplex PCR; TCRdb lists only in-frame clones, some missing. The data show 120,000 to 150,000 clones, over 75% seen once. This sample comprised peripheral blood, obtained on day 0 of AZD1222 vaccination. The receptors here all came from an adult in good health. Both conserved end residues are part of each CDR3. A D gene is named only where the DNA matches it firmly. Clone size appears in some rows only: once, few, many, or a class for an expanded clone.

CDR3aa | CDR3nt | j_gene | v_gene | abundance | len | d_gene
CASRDRVYGYTF | TGTGCCTCGAGGGACAGGGTCTATGGCTACACCTTC | TRBJ1-2 | TRBV30 | . | 12 | TRBD1
CASSPRPVLGTGELFF | TGTGCCAGCAGCCCCCGCCCTGTGCTCGGGACCGGGGAGCTGTTTTTT | TRBJ2-2 | TRBV5-5 | . | 16 | .
CASSSPQGWNTEAFF | TGTGCCAGCAGCTCGCCGCAGGGCTGGAACACTGAAGCTTTCTTT | TRBJ1-1 | TRBV7-9 | . | 15 | .
CATSRQGNYGYTF | TGTGCCACCAGCAGACAGGGAAACTATGGCTACACCTTC | TRBJ1-2 | TRBV15 | . | 13 | .
CASTMGQGYEQYF | TGTGCCAGCACCATGGGGCAGGGCTACGAGCAGTACTTC | TRBJ2-7 | TRBV5-6 | once | 13 | .
CASSSSAPGGYTF | TGTGCCAGCAGTTCATCCGCCCCGGGGGGCTACACCTTC | TRBJ1-2 | TRBV27 | . | 13 | .
CASSQDYRGRRSTNEKLFF | TGTGCCAGCAGCCAAGATTACAGGGGGCGAAGGTCGACTAATGAAAAACTGTTTTTT | TRBJ1-4 | TRBV3-1/TRBV3-2 | . | 19 | TRBD1
CASSQQGPGELFF | TGTGCCAGCAGTCAACAGGGTCCCGGGGAGCTGTTTTTT | TRBJ2-2 | TRBV12-3/TRBV12-4 | . | 13 | .
CASSEPGRRREQYF | TGTGCCAGCAGTGAACCCGGGAGGAGAAGAGAGCAGTACTTC | TRBJ2-7 | TRBV6-1 | . | 14 | TRBD2
CAWSTGQGGSPLHF | TGTGCCTGGAGTACGGGACAGGGAGGTTCACCCCTCCACTTT | TRBJ1-6 | TRBV30 | . | 14 | TRBD1
CASSSELLRDRGNQPQHF | TGTGCCAGCAGCTCCGAACTCCTCCGGGACAGGGGCAATCAGCCCCAGCATTTT | TRBJ1-5 | TRBV7-8 | . | 18 | TRBD1
CASTLSQGLQNTGELFF | TGTGCCAGCACCCTCTCACAGGGACTCCAGAACACCGGGGAGCTGTTTTTT | TRBJ2-2 | TRBV28 | once | 17 | .
CASSQVFSGGSETQYF | TGTGCCAGCAGCCAAGTTTTTAGCGGGGGCTCAGAGACCCAGTACTTC | TRBJ2-5 | TRBV3-1/TRBV3-2 | . | 16 | TRBD2
CASSEYEQYF | TGTGCCAGCAGTGAATACGAGCAGTACTTC | TRBJ2-7 | TRBV25-1 | . | 10 | .
CASSPIGTATLVGSPYNEQFF | TGTGCCAGCAGTCCAATCGGAACTGCAACCCTAGTTGGTTCCCCCTACAATGAGCAGTTCTTC | TRBJ2-1 | TRBV27 | . | 21 | .
CASSSRAQSSEQYF | TGTGCCAGCAGCTCGAGGGCTCAGTCGAGCGAGCAGTACTTC | TRBJ2-7 | TRBV9 | . | 14 | .
CASSLAPRSRSYNEQFF | TGCGCCAGCAGCTTGGCTCCCCGGTCCCGCTCCTACAATGAGCAGTTCTTC | TRBJ2-1 | TRBV5-1 | once | 17 | .
CASSPRGGNQPQHF | TGTGCCAGCAGCCCCCGGGGGGGGAATCAGCCCCAGCATTTT | TRBJ1-5 | TRBV6-4 | . | 14 | .
CASTQRRADSDYEQYF | TGCGCCAGCACACAAAGGCGTGCAGACTCGGACTACGAGCAGTACTTC | TRBJ2-7 | TRBV23-1 | . | 16 | .
CSARDDNEQFF | TGCAGTGCTAGAGATGACAATGAGCAGTTCTTC | TRBJ2-1 | TRBV20-1 | . | 11 | .
CASSEAVGGYGYTF | TGTGCCAGCAGTGAAGCCGTGGGTGGCTATGGCTACACCTTC | TRBJ1-2 | TRBV2 | once | 14 | .
CASSLDSSSYNSPLHF | TGCGCCAGCAGCTTGGACAGTAGCTCCTATAATTCACCCCTCCACTTT | TRBJ1-6 | TRBV5-1 | once | 16 | .
CASNGGSITDTQYF | TGCGCCAGCAACGGCGGGAGTATAACAGATACGCAGTATTTT | TRBJ2-3 | TRBV10-1 | . | 14 | TRBD2
CASTPGLVYEQYF | TGTGCCAGCACCCCGGGACTAGTCTACGAGCAGTACTTC | TRBJ2-7 | TRBV12-3/TRBV12-4 | . | 13 | TRBD2
CASLTGTVNQPQHF | TGTGCCAGCTTAACCGGGACAGTCAATCAGCCCCAGCATTTT | TRBJ1-5 | TRBV28 | . | 14 | TRBD1
CATRLAGGVYQETQYF | TGTGCCACCAGACTAGCGGGAGGGGTGTACCAAGAGACCCAGTACTTC | TRBJ2-5 | TRBV15 | . | 16 | TRBD2
CASTRGAGYTF | TGTGCCAGTACTCGGGGGGCAGGCTACACCTTC | TRBJ1-2 | TRBV19 | . | 11 | .
CASSLGVSNTEAFF | TGTGCCAGCAGCTTAGGGGTTTCGAACACTGAAGCTTTCTTT | TRBJ1-1 | TRBV7-6 | once | 14 | .